This TCR beta chain was identified in a study of CD8 T cells in Susac syndrome. About the research overall: Patients with Susac syndrome were therapy-naive, taking corticosteroids, with some also receiving intravenous immunoglobulin, or taking intravenous immunoglobulin alone at the time their blood was drawn.

This CDR3 spans 16 amino acids. CDR1 is DFQATT, CDR2 SNEGSKA, per germline (reference sequence). With 2 bases removed from V and 1 base from J, the gap between germline ends came to 17 bases. This clonotype appeared once. When the RNA was reverse transcribed, random hexamers were used with an input of roughly 0.5 to 1 ug. Across 54 Vbeta and 13 Jbeta, TCR beta CDR3 was amplified with immunoSEQ multiplex PCR. TCRdb itself ran the immunoSEQ multiplex PCR reads through MiXCR, one entry per CDR3 protein. The sample has about 120,000 distinct CDR3 sequences, around 96% seen once. The receptor's source is a human donor with Susac syndrome. Sequencing was done on a sample of CD4+ T cells from PBMCs. This chain connects TRBV20-1 to TRBJ1-2; D perhaps matches TRBD1 (6 bases). The CDR3 here is CSARSLQGEGNYGYTF. DNA of the CDR3: TGCAGTGCTAGATCCCTACAGGGAGAGGGTAACTATGGCTACACCTTC.